This T cell receptor beta chain was recovered during a study of beta chain features in type 1 diabetes. Comment on this clone: Antigen unknown.

General study points: Moderate but significant shortening of TCRB CDR3s was recorded in all four CD4+ subsets from Type 1 diabetes patients. HLA influence on TCRB rearrangement stayed unresolved here. Cells carrying high TCR expression could end up over-represented when cDNA is sequenced.

The authors reverse transcribed all of the isolated RNA, so sequencing captured expressed TCRB transcripts. Sequenced by immunoSEQ multiplex PCR; TCRdb stores in-frame clones only, minus some. The data hold roughly 51,000 clones, with about 47% observed a single time. One heparinised draw of blood, averaging around 120 mL, came from each donor. The sample consisted of Tregs from blood. This TCR derives from a woman in her thirties or forties with type 1 diabetes.

CDR3 sequence (DNA): TGTGCCAGCAGCTTGTGGTTAGACACTGAAGCTTTCTTT. Its protein product is CASSLWLDTEAFF. V and J are TRBV7-2 and TRBJ1-1; D uncertain. This CDR3 has 13 residues. V lost 3 bases to trimming and J lost 3 bases, with 8 bases between them. CDR1 is SGHTA, CDR2 FQGNSA, per germline.